A selection of T cell receptor beta chains follows, all from one sample in a study of preoperative IRX-2 immunotherapy in early breast cancer. Using immunoSEQ multiplex PCR, the repertoire was profiled, and TCRdb retains in-frame clones only, with some absent. The sample yields around 34,000 clones, roughly four fifths seen once. Here the sequenced sample was lymph node tissue, taken from a patient treated with IRX-2 immunotherapy. The receptor set was obtained from a human donor with breast cancer. Both conserved end residues are part of each CDR3. Fields, in order: CDR3 protein, CDR3 DNA, J gene, clone size, D gene, V gene. A D gene is named only where the DNA matches it firmly. Clone size is given for some rows only: seen once, a few or many times, or a class if the clone is expanded.

CASRPRGRLIGELFF,TGTGCCAGTCGCCCCAGGGGGCGCCTAATCGGGGAGCTGTTTTTT,TRBJ2-2,NA,TRBD1,TRBV19
CSVEVTGVNTEAFF,TGCAGCGTTGAGGTTACAGGGGTGAACACTGAAGCTTTCTTT,TRBJ1-1,NA,TRBD1,TRBV29-1
CASRPRDRQNTEAFF,TGTGCCAGCAGACCACGGGACAGGCAGAACACTGAAGCTTTCTTT,TRBJ1-1,NA,TRBD1,TRBV28
CASSPRGGTFDRGLYNEQFF,TGTGCCAGCAGTCCCCGTGGTGGTACCTTCGACAGGGGACTATACAATGAGCAGTTCTTC,TRBJ2-1,once,NA,TRBV27
CASSPRGERKKLFF,TGTGCCAGCAGCCCCCGGGGAGAAAGGAAAAAACTGTTTTTT,TRBJ1-4,NA,NA,TRBV11-1
CASSLSSTEDTQYF,TGCGCCAGCAGCTTGAGTAGTACGGAAGATACGCAGTATTTT,TRBJ2-3,NA,NA,TRBV5-1
CAWSAILLGYGYTF,TGTGCCTGGAGCGCCATTTTGTTGGGCTATGGCTACACCTTC,TRBJ1-2,NA,NA,TRBV30
CASSLPGVEETQYF,TGCGCCAGCAGCTTACCGGGGGTGGAAGAGACCCAGTACTTC,TRBJ2-5,NA,NA,TRBV5-1
CASSDRESFVFFGELFF,TGTGCCAGCAGTGACAGGGAGTCATTTGTTTTTTTCGGGGAGCTGTTTTTT,TRBJ2-2,NA,TRBD1,TRBV28
CASSHELYTQYF,TGTGCCAGCAGCCACGAGTTGTATACGCAGTATTTT,TRBJ2-3,NA,NA,TRBV6-8
CASSFSRGNTGELFF,TGTGCCAGCAGTTTCTCGCGGGGCAACACCGGGGAGCTGTTTTTT,TRBJ2-2,once,NA,TRBV8-2
CASSNYVGELFF,TGTGCCAGTAGTAACTATGTCGGGGAGCTGTTTTTT,TRBJ2-2,NA,NA,TRBV19
CASSQGHGGFDTGELFF,TGCGCCAGCAGCCAAGGCCACGGGGGTTTCGACACCGGGGAGCTGTTTTTT,TRBJ2-2,NA,NA,TRBV4-1
CASNVMRGYQPQHF,TGTGCCAGCAATGTGATGCGGGGGTATCAGCCCCAGCATTTT,TRBJ1-5,NA,NA,TRBV28
CASSPLTGEFETQYF,TGTGCCAGCTCACCACTGACAGGGGAGTTTGAGACCCAGTACTTC,TRBJ2-5,NA,TRBD1,TRBV18
CASSQEGIEQYF,TGTGCCAGCAGCCAAGAGGGAATCGAGCAGTACTTC,TRBJ2-7,NA,NA,TRBV14
CASSLALAGGREQYF,TGTGCCAGCAGTTTAGCGCTAGCGGGAGGGCGGGAGCAGTACTTC,TRBJ2-7,NA,TRBD2,TRBV28
CASSLSANTGELFF,TGCGCCAGCAGCTTGTCCGCGAACACCGGGGAGCTGTTTTTT,TRBJ2-2,NA,NA,TRBV5-1
CASSYDPSGSRKQYF,TGTGCCAGCAGTTATGATCCTAGCGGGAGTAGGAAGCAGTACTTC,TRBJ2-7,NA,TRBD2,TRBV6-8
CASSPQGIYNEQFF,TGTGCCAGTAGCCCCCAGGGGATCTACAATGAGCAGTTCTTC,TRBJ2-1,NA,NA,TRBV19
CAWGRSTDTQYF,TGTGCCTGGGGGCGAAGCACAGATACGCAGTATTTT,TRBJ2-3,NA,NA,TRBV30
CASLALGLNYEQYF,TGTGCCAGCCTCGCACTAGGACTAAACTACGAGCAGTACTTC,TRBJ2-7,once,NA,TRBV10-3
CATSRDQTDYGYTF,TGTGCCACCAGCAGAGATCAGACGGACTATGGCTACACCTTC,TRBJ1-2,NA,NA,TRBV15
CATSTRDRSIDTQYF,TGTGCCACCAGCACACGGGACAGGTCCATAGATACGCAGTATTTT,TRBJ2-3,NA,TRBD1,TRBV15
CASSGSSIKLDNTEAFF,TGCGCCAGCAGTGGCTCCTCCATCAAACTTGATAACACTGAAGCTTTCTTT,TRBJ1-1,NA,NA,TRBV5-1
CASSRDRSTDTQYF,TGTGCCAGCAGTAGGGACAGGAGCACAGATACGCAGTATTTT,TRBJ2-3,NA,TRBD1,TRBV28
CASSLSGVPSYEQYF,TGTGCCAGCAGCTTAAGTGGGGTACCCTCCTACGAGCAGTACTTC,TRBJ2-7,NA,NA,TRBV11-3
CASSPLKGQETQYF,TGTGCCAGCTCACCACTTAAGGGCCAAGAGACCCAGTACTTC,TRBJ2-5,NA,NA,TRBV18
CASSLTLAGGQDEQFF,TGCGCCAGCAGCCTGACACTAGCGGGAGGCCAGGATGAGCAGTTCTTC,TRBJ2-1,NA,TRBD2,TRBV5-1
CASSTYPQPRYEQYF,TGTGCCAGCAGCACCTACCCTCAGCCCCGGTACGAGCAGTACTTC,TRBJ2-7,NA,NA,TRBV7-6
CASRYIKISGTREQFF,TGTGCCAGCAGATACATTAAAATTTCAGGGACGCGGGAGCAGTTCTTC,TRBJ2-1,NA,NA,TRBV28
CASHQLGGWTEAFF,TGTGCCAGTCACCAGTTGGGGGGATGGACTGAAGCTTTCTTT,TRBJ1-1,NA,NA,TRBV19
CASSPETGNGNTIYF,TGTGCCAGCTCACCTGAGACTGGAAATGGAAACACCATATATTTT,TRBJ1-3,NA,NA,TRBV18
CATQGGDREKLFF,TGTGCCACCCAAGGGGGCGATCGGGAAAAACTGTTTTTT,TRBJ1-4,NA,TRBD1,TRBV18
CASNVGVTSGNTIYF,TGTGCCAGCAATGTAGGGGTGACCTCTGGAAACACCATATATTTT,TRBJ1-3,NA,NA,TRBV28
CARRAPYGYTF,TGTGCCCGAAGAGCCCCTTATGGCTACACCTTC,TRBJ1-2,NA,NA,TRBV30
CASSPRTANTGELFF,TGTGCCAGCTCCCCTAGGACTGCAAACACCGGGGAGCTGTTTTTT,TRBJ2-2,NA,NA,TRBV18
CASSYPGTGGGTGELFF,TGTGCCAGCAGTTACCCCGGGACAGGGGGTGGGACCGGGGAGCTGTTTTTT,TRBJ2-2,NA,TRBD1,TRBV6-8
CASSFLYPESTNEKLFF,TGCGCCAGCAGCTTTCTCTACCCCGAATCAACTAATGAAAAACTGTTTTTT,TRBJ1-4,NA,NA,TRBV5-1
CASSEGLGNEKLFF,TGTGCCAGTAGTGAGGGTCTGGGGAATGAAAAACTGTTTTTT,TRBJ1-4,few,NA,TRBV19
CASSLDGTSGRYNEQFF,TGTGCCAGCAGCTTAGACGGGACTAGCGGGAGGTACAATGAGCAGTTCTTC,TRBJ2-1,once,TRBD2,TRBV11-3